This entry lists 30 T cell receptor beta chains sequenced from one sample in a study of blood T cells in healthy people across ages. Through a sample-barcoded 5' primer and a J-beta primer mix, a second PCR was run for 7 to 11 cycles. From the 5' RACE reads, TCRdb called clonotypes with MiXCR, one entry per CDR3 protein. This table holds roughly 830,000 distinct CDR3 sequences, about 62% found once. The sample comprised blood. The receptors shown here come from a man aged 25 to 45 in good health.

This clonotype appeared a few times. The V call is TRBV4-3, the J call TRBJ2-6; possibly TRBD2 for D (5 bases). CDR3 length equals 18 residues. Germline CDR1 is LGHNA and CDR2 is YSLEER. V was cut by 0 bases and J by 2 bases, with 14 bases left in between. This CDR3 reads CASSQDYGGRPGANVLTF. The CDR3 nucleotides read TGCGCCAGCAGCCAAGACTACGGAGGTAGGCCTGGGGCCAACGTCCTGACTTTC.

The chain has TRBV28 and TRBJ2-1; a possible D gene is TRBD1 (6 bases). Germline V gene sequence: CDR1 MDHEN, CDR2 SYDVKM. V was trimmed by 9 bases and J by 3 bases, leaving 12 bases between them. The CDR3 covers 13 residues. CDR3 nucleotides: TGTGCCAGTTCCGGACAGAACTACAATGAGCAGTTCTTC. Residues: CASSGQNYNEQFF. Looking up the rest from reference TRBV28 and TRBJ2-1 gives the full variable domain: DVKVTQSSRYLVKRTGEKVFLECVQDMDHENMFWYRQDPGLGLRLIYFSYDVKMKEKGDIPEGYSVSREKKERFSLILESASTNQTSMYLCASSGQNYNEQFFGPGTRLTVL.

V and J are TRBV9 and TRBJ2-3; 7 bases match TRBD1. This CDR3 region has 15 residues. From germline, CDR1 is SGDLS and CDR2 YYNGEE. J lost 4 bases, V lost 4 bases, and 9 bases had no gene match. CDR3 sequence: CASSPRDRTSDTQYF. CDR3 nucleotides: TGTGCCAGCAGCCCCCGGGACAGAACCTCAGATACGCAGTATTTT.

This clonotype has just a few counts. The V call is TRBV25-1, the J call TRBJ2-7, with unresolved D. Trimming removed 1 base from V and 6 bases from J, with 16 bases in between. The CDR3 runs to 15 residues. Germline CDR1 reads MGHDK; CDR2 reads SYGVNS. For the CDR3, the DNA is TGTGCCAGCAGTGAATGCCCTAGATCTACCTTCGAGCAGTACTTC. It translates to CASSECPRSTFEQYF.

In its sample, this clonotype was seen once. The rearrangement joins TRBV4-3 to TRBJ2-1; 14 bases match TRBD2. Germline CDR1 LGHNA, CDR2 YSLEER. Losses at the gene ends were 4 bases for V and 10 bases for J; bases not matched to a gene: 18. CDR3 size: 19 residues. The CDR3 protein is CASSLIAGTSGGARVEQFF. Here the CDR3 DNA reads TGCGCCAGCAGCCTCATAGCGGGGACTAGCGGGGGTGCGAGGGTGGAGCAGTTCTTC.

The rearrangement uses TRBV3-1 and TRBJ1-2; D call uncertain. The CDR3 contains 14 residues. The ends were cut back, 3 bases at V and 6 bases at J, with 14 bases in the middle. Germline values: CDR1 LGHDT, CDR2 YNNKEL (reference sequence). The CDR3 protein is CASSHQGPEDGYTF. The CDR3 coding sequence is TGTGCCAGCAGCCACCAAGGACCGGAGGATGGCTACACCTTC. Full variable domain (outside the CDR3, taken from reference TRBV3-1 and TRBJ1-2): DTAVSQTPKYLVTQMGNDKSIKCEQNLGHDTMYWYKQDSKKFLKIMFSYNNKELIINETVPNRFSPKSPDKAHLNLHINSLELGDSAVYFCASSHQGPEDGYTFGSGTRLTVV.

V is TRBV5-1 and J is TRBJ2-7, with TRBD1 as a possible D gene (5 bases). Looked up from germline, CDR1 is SGHRS and CDR2 is YFSETQ. Trimming removed 9 bases at V and 0 bases at J, with 10 bases between. The CDR3 spans 12 residues. Written as DNA, the CDR3 is TGCGCCAATGCGACAGTCTCCTACGAGCAGTACTTC. Translating it yields CANATVSYEQYF.

The V gene is TRBV28, the J gene TRBJ2-3; D gene ambiguous. The CDR3 runs 12 residues. CDR1 MDHEN and CDR2 SYDVKM come from the germline V gene. V was shortened by 5 bases and J by 2 bases, with 5 bases between the two germline ends. CDR3 sequence: CASSTATDTQYF. In nucleotides, the CDR3 is TGTGCCAGCAGTACCGCCACAGATACGCAGTATTTT. The complete variable domain, with remaining parts taken from reference TRBV28 and TRBJ2-3, reads DVKVTQSSRYLVKRTGEKVFLECVQDMDHENMFWYRQDPGLGLRLIYFSYDVKMKEKGDIPEGYSVSREKKERFSLILESASTNQTSMYLCASSTATDTQYFGPGTRLTVL.

This clonotype was counted a single time. This chain links TRBV14 with TRBJ1-4; D unresolved. Germline V gene lookup returns CDR1 SGHDN and CDR2 FVKESK. The CDR3 contains 16 residues. V lost 2 bases and J lost 3, with 13 bases in between. The CDR3 region has the DNA TGTGCCAGCAGCCAAATCGCCTTTCGGGCTAATGAAAAACTGTTTTTT. Encoded protein: CASSQIAFRANEKLFF.

The chain combines TRBV30 with TRBJ1-2, with 9 bases fitting TRBD1. From germline, CDR1 is GTSNPN and CDR2 SVGIG (reference sequence). The CDR3 is made up of 13 amino acids. V shed 4 bases, J shed 4 bases, and the junction held 4 bases outside the gene matches. The CDR3 loop is CAWNRGRVYGYTF. The CDR3 nucleotides are TGTGCCTGGAACAGGGGGCGCGTCTATGGCTACACCTTC.

This sequence joins TRBV6-8 and TRBJ1-2; no clear D gene. The CDR3 is made up of 15 amino acids. Germline CDR1 MNHGY, CDR2 SAAAGT. Trimming pared 9 bases from V and 2 bases from J, leaving 19 bases between. The CDR3 coding sequence is TGTGCCAGGAATGACATCCCGAAGATGAACTATGGCTACACCTTC. The encoded protein is CARNDIPKMNYGYTF.

This clonotype was counted a single time. The chain carries TRBV2 and TRBJ1-2, with 7 bases identical to TRBD1. CDR3 length equals 15 residues. V was pared by 2 bases and J by 5 bases, with 8 bases of the junction left unmatched. Germline assignment: CDR1 SNHLY and CDR2 FYNNEI. The CDR3 protein is CASSETLGQPYGYTF. CDR3 DNA sequence: TGTGCCAGCAGTGAAACCTTGGGACAGCCGTATGGCTACACCTTC.

The chain recombines TRBV7-8 with TRBJ2-1; 10 bases agree with TRBD2. Germline lookup yields CDR1 SGHVS and CDR2 FQNEAQ. The CDR3 runs to 16 residues. Losses at the gene ends were 0 bases for V and 7 bases for J; bases not matched to a gene: 6. CDR3 loop: CASSLAISGGPNEQFF. The CDR3 DNA is TGTGCCAGCAGCTTAGCGATTAGCGGGGGGCCAAATGAGCAGTTCTTC.

The CDR3 sequence is CASSFNGGYTF. The CDR3 DNA reads as TGTGCCAGCAGCTTTAATGGCGGCTACACCTTC. This chain links TRBV7-2 with TRBJ1-2, with D unresolved. The CDR3 loop spans 11 amino acids. V was pared by 3 bases and J by 8 bases, with 7 bases between. Germline CDR1 reads SGHTA; CDR2 reads FQGNSA.

J is TRBJ2-7 and V is TRBV11-2; 9 nucleotides agree with TRBD2. V was clipped by 2 bases and J by 7 bases; unmatched bases: 9. Germline CDR1 reads SGHAT; CDR2 reads FQNNGV. CDR3 length: 15 residues. CDR3 DNA: TGTGCCAGCAGCTTAACGGGGACTAGCATTATGGAGCAGTACTTC. Its translation: CASSLTGTSIMEQYF. Based on the CDR3 plus reference TRBV11-2 and TRBJ2-7, the full variable domain is EAGVAQSPRYKIIEKRQSVAFWCNPISGHATLYWYQQILGQGPKLLIQFQNNGVVDDSQLPKDRFSAERLKGVDSTLKIQPAKLEDSAVYLCASSLTGTSIMEQYFGPGTRLTVT.

The gene calls are TRBV10-3 and TRBJ2-7, with 7 bases that match TRBD2. Trimming at V came to 6 bases and at J to 2 bases, leaving 7 bases not matched to a gene. Germline loops: CDR1 ENHRY, CDR2 SYGVKD. The CDR3 covers 14 residues. The CDR3 DNA reads TGTGCCATCAGGGACGGGGGAGGGACCTACGAGCAGTACTTC. Translation: CAIRDGGGTYEQYF.

V is TRBV4-2 and J is TRBJ2-7, with TRBD2 matching over 9 bases. Germline CDR1 is LGHNA and CDR2 is YNFKEQ. The CDR3 contains 16 residues. V shed 4 bases, J shed 0 bases, and the junction held 7 bases outside the gene matches. DNA for the CDR3: TGTGCCAGCAGCCCCAGAAGCGGGGGGTCCTCCTACGAGCAGTACTTC. It specifies CASSPRSGGSSYEQYF.

The J gene is TRBJ1-6, the V gene TRBV10-3, with D possibly being TRBD1 (6 bases). V was clipped by 3 bases and J by 7 bases, with 16 bases between them. The CDR3 runs to 16 residues. Germline CDR1 is ENHRY and CDR2 is SYGVKD. This CDR3 reads CAISDQGPLGNSPLHF. CDR3 bases: TGTGCCATCAGTGACCAGGGGCCCCTGGGCAATTCACCCCTCCACTTT.

The gene calls are TRBV6-2 or TRBV6-3 and TRBJ2-1; D remains ambiguous. This CDR3 region has 17 residues. CDR1 is MNHEY, CDR2 SVGEGT, per germline. The V end was cut by 0 bases, the J end by 0 bases, with 12 bases between. The CDR3 sequence: CASSYSTTESSYNEQFF. The DNA for the CDR3 is TGTGCCAGCAGTTACTCTACTACAGAGAGCTCCTACAATGAGCAGTTCTTC.

V and J are TRBV20-1 and TRBJ2-7, with D unclear. Looked up from germline, CDR1 is DFQATT and CDR2 is SNEGSKA (reference sequence). The CDR3 spans 12 residues. Trimming took 6 bases from V and 0 from J, leaving 9 bases between them. The CDR3 loop is CSASDNSYEQYF. As DNA, the CDR3 is TGCAGTGCCTCCGACAACTCCTACGAGCAGTACTTC.

The chain couples TRBV4-2 to TRBJ2-7; the match to TRBD2 covers 8 bases. V lost 4 bases to trimming and J lost 7 bases; unmatched junction nucleotides: 18. CDR3 size: 17 residues. CDR1 is LGHNA, CDR2 YNFKEQ, per germline. This chain's CDR3 is CASSPSRVNSGNNEQYF. The CDR3 bases are TGTGCCAGCAGCCCCAGCAGGGTTAATAGCGGGAACAATGAGCAGTACTTC.

This chain uses TRBV7-9 with TRBJ2-7; D unresolved. This CDR3 region has 12 residues. The V and J ends lost 3 bases and 2 bases respectively, with 5 bases between them. Germline CDR1 SEHNR, CDR2 FQNEAQ (reference sequence). The CDR3 DNA reads as TGTGCCAGCAGCTTGCACGCCTACGAGCAGTACTTC. It is translated as CASSLHAYEQYF.

This chain uses TRBV12-3 or TRBV12-4 with TRBJ1-5, with D maybe TRBD1 (5 bases). The V gene lost 4 bases and the J gene lost 0 bases, with 10 bases spanning the gap. The CDR3 runs to 15 residues. CDR3 sequence reads: CASSWGRRSNQPQHF. CDR3 in DNA: TGTGCCAGCAGTTGGGGCAGGCGTAGCAATCAGCCCCAGCATTTT.

DNA of the CDR3: TGTGCCAGCAGCGTAGGACAAGGGAGGGCCTACGAGCAGTACTTC. Translation gives CASSVGQGRAYEQYF. The chain has TRBV9 and TRBJ2-4; 7 bases fit TRBD2. Near its end, the DNA agrees better with TRBJ2-7, so the J call may be wrong. Germline V gene lookup returns CDR1 SGDLS and CDR2 YYNGEE. There are 15 residues in the CDR3.

The chain employs TRBV4-3 and TRBJ2-3; 8 bases are shared with TRBD2. Per germline, CDR1 LGHNA and CDR2 YSLEER. This CDR3 comprises 16 residues. V was clipped by 2 bases and J by 2 bases; unmatched bases: 6. The CDR3 loop reads CASSQSPAGDTDTQYF. In DNA, the CDR3 is TGCGCCAGCAGCCAATCCCCAGCGGGAGACACAGATACGCAGTATTTT.

The chain combines TRBV4-2 with TRBJ2-4, with TRBD1 matching over 9 bases. The DNA end is more similar to TRBJ2-7, so the J call may be wrong. The CDR3 covers 16 residues. Germline values: CDR1 LGHNA, CDR2 YNFKEQ. The CDR3 DNA sequence: TGTGCCAGCAGCCAAGAGGGACAGGGCTTCTCCTACGAGCAGTACTTC. As protein: CASSQEGQGFSYEQYF.

V is TRBV7-8 and J is TRBJ1-5; D remains ambiguous. The CDR3 spans 16 residues. Trimming removed 0 bases at V and 0 bases at J, with 9 bases between. Germline lookup yields CDR1 SGHVS and CDR2 FQNEAQ. The CDR3 nucleotides read TGTGCCAGCAGCTTAGCGCCCCGGAATAGCAATCAGCCCCAGCATTTT. This translates into CASSLAPRNSNQPQHF. The full variable domain, in which reference TRBV7-8 and TRBJ1-5 provide the parts outside the CDR3, is GAGVSQSPRYKVAKRGQDVALRCDPISGHVSLFWYQQALGQGPEFLTYFQNEAQLDKSGLPSDRFFAERPEGSVSTLKIQRTQQEDSAVYLCASSLAPRNSNQPQHFGDGTRLSIL.

The chain uses TRBV15 and TRBJ2-4, with unresolved D. The CDR3 runs 18 residues. Trimming removed 0 bases at V and 0 bases at J, with 15 bases between. Germline CDR1 is LNHNV and CDR2 is YYDKDF (reference sequence). The CDR3 region is CATSRDTEPGPAKNIQYF. CDR3 bases: TGTGCCACCAGCAGAGATACCGAACCGGGTCCAGCCAAAAACATTCAGTACTTC. Looking up the rest from reference TRBV15 and TRBJ2-4 gives the full variable domain: DAMVIQNPRYQVTQFGKPVTLSCSQTLNHNVMYWYQQKSSQAPKLLFHYYDKDFNNEADTPDNFQSRRPNTSFCFLDIRSPGLGDTAMYLCATSRDTEPGPAKNIQYFGAGTRLSVL.

As regards this clonotype: A single base separates this from a much larger clone, so it may be a read error. The chain carries TRBV12-3 or TRBV12-4 and TRBJ1-1; D is undetermined. The CDR3 consists of 13 residues. The CDR3 loop reads CTSSLGFNTEAFF. The CDR3, as DNA: TGTACCAGCAGTTTAGGGTTTAACACTGAAGCTTTCTTT.

The chain has TRBV6-5 and TRBJ2-1, with TRBD2 matching over 11 bases. The CDR3 length is 16 residues. The germline CDR1 and CDR2 sequences are MNHEY and SVGAGI. V was pared by 4 bases and J by 7 bases, with 9 bases of the junction left unmatched. The DNA for the CDR3 is TGTGCCAGCAGTTCCTATAGCGGGGGGGCTTTTAATGAGCAGTTCTTC. Encoded protein: CASSSYSGGAFNEQFF.